This T cell receptor (beta chain) is from a study of liver allograft versus peripheral blood T cells. About the research overall: Recipients' peripheral blood served as the comparator for T cell receptor repertoires in transplanted livers.

The CDR3 is 15 residues long. Per the germline V gene, CDR1 is SGHDT and CDR2 is YYEEEE. Losses at the gene ends were 1 base for V and 6 bases for J; bases not matched to a gene: 9. TCRdb reprocessed the reads via MiXCR and lists one record per CDR3 protein. Of about 14,000 distinct CDR3 sequences listed, approximately 22% are singletons. This clonotype was seen repeatedly, ten times or more. The antigen remains unidentified. Study-wide results and caveats: Intragraft T cell receptor repertoires of liver allografts were reportedly distinct from those in peripheral blood.

This TCR was sampled from a human patient who had a liver transplant. A share of the T cells may be of graft donor origin. This chain uses TRBV5-6 with TRBJ1-2, with 7 nucleotides matching TRBD1. CDR3 DNA sequence: TGTGCCAGCAGCTTGACCGACAGGGAATTGGATGGCTACACCTTC. Its translation is CASSLTDRELDGYTF.